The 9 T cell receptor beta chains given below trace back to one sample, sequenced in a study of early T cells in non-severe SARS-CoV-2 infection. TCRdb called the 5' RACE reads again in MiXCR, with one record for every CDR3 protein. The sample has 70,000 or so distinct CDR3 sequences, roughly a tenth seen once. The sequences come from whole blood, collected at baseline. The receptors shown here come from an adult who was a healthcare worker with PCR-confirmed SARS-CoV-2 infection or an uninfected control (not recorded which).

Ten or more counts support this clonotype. CDR3 amino acids: CASSRGTATNEKLFF. DNA of the CDR3: TGTGCCAGCAGCCGGGGGACAGCAACTAATGAAAAACTGTTTTTT. The chain uses TRBV7-8 and TRBJ1-4, with 7 bases aligning to TRBD1. Per the germline V gene, CDR1 is SGHVS and CDR2 is FQNEAQ. V was pared by 5 bases and J by 0 bases, with 3 bases of the junction left unmatched. CDR3 length: 15 amino acids.

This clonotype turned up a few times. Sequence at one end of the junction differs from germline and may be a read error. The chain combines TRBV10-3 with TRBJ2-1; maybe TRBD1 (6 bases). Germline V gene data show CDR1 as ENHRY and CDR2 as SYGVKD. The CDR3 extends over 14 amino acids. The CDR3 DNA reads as TGTGCCATCAATAAGGACAGTTCCTCCAATGAGCAGTTCTTC. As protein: CAINKDSSSNEQFF.

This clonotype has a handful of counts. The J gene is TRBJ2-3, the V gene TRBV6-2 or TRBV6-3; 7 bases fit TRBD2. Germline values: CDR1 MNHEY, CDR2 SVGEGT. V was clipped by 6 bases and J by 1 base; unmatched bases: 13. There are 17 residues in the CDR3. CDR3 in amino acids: CASSPPRSGAGTDTQYF. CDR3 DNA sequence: TGTGCCAGCAGCCCTCCTCGGAGCGGGGCGGGCACAGATACGCAGTATTTT.

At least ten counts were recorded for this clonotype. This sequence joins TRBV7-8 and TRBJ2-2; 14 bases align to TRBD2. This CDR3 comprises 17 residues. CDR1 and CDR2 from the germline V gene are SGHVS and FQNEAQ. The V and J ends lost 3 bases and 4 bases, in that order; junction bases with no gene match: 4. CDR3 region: CASSLTSGGAPTGELFF. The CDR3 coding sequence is TGTGCCAGCAGCTTGACTAGCGGGGGGGCCCCCACCGGGGAGCTGTTTTTT.

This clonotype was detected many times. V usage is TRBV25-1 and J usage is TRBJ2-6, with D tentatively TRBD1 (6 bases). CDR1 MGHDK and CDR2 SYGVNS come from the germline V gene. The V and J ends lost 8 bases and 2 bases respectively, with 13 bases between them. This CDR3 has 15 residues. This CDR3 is CASAGQFTGANVLTF. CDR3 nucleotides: TGTGCCAGCGCTGGACAGTTTACTGGGGCCAACGTCCTGACTTTC.

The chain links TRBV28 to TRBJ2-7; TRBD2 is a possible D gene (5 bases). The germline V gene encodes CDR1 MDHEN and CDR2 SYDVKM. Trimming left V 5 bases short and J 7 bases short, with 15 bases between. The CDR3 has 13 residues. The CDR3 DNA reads TGTGCCAGCAGTCCGCTCTCCCGGGGAGAGCAGTACTTC. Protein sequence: CASSPLSRGEQYF.

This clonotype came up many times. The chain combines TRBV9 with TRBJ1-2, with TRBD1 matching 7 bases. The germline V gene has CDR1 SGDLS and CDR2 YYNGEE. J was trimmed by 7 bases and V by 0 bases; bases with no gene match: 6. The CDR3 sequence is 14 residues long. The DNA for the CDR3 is TGTGCCAGCAGCGTAGGCGACAGGGAGGTTGGCTACACCTTC. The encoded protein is CASSVGDREVGYTF.

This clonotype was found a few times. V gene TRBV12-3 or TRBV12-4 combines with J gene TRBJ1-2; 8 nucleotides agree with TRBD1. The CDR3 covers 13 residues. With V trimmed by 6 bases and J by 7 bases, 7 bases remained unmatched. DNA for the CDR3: TGTGCCAGCAGCCCCTGGACAGGGAGTGGCTACACCTTC. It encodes CASSPWTGSGYTF.

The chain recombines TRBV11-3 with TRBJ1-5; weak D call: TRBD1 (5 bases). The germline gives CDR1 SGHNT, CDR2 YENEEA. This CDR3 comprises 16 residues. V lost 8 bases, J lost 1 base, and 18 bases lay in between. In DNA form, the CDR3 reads TGTGCCAGCGGGGCCAAGGGCGACGTCAGCAATCAGCCCCAGCATTTT. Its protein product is CASGAKGDVSNQPQHF.